This TCR beta chain is from a study of cytotoxic CD8 clonotypes in ibrutinib-treated CLL. This clone appeared a single time. Its specificity is unknown. Repertoires were generated with immunoSEQ multiplex PCR, while TCRdb's copy carries only in-frame clones and drops some. The repertoire holds approximately 170,000 clones, with about 88% as singletons. As input for TCR beta libraries, roughly 2.1 micrograms of genomic DNA came from cryopreserved PBMCs. Germline CDR1 and CDR2: SQVTM and ANQGSEA. V lost 7 bases, J lost 4 bases, and 13 bases lay in between. The CDR3 loop spans 12 amino acids. Study-level points and caveats: While tracking circulating CD8+ T-cell counts, baseline clonality exceeded that of age-matched healthy donors. Lymph node repertoires were not studied, and sampling times were unmatched. Clonality went higher at ibrutinib response and then dropped back toward baseline at progression.

The chain recombines TRBV29-1 with TRBJ1-2, with D unresolved. This receptor was obtained from a human donor with chronic lymphocytic leukemia. The source material was PBMCs, sampled at disease progression, from a patient treated with ibrutinib. The CDR3: CSAVSGIYGYTF. Written as DNA, the CDR3 is TGCAGCGCTGTGTCGGGGATCTATGGCTACACCTTC.